This T cell receptor (beta chain) was captured by sequencing in a study of cytomegalovirus exposure and HLA in healthy donors. The germline V gene has CDR1 MDHEN and CDR2 SYDVKM. The CDR3 has 13 amino acids. J lost 8 bases, V lost 8 bases, and 11 bases had no gene match. The PCR used 60 Vbeta and 13 Jbeta primers. Data came from immunoSEQ multiplex PCR; TCRdb stores just in-frame clones and leaves some out. The table records 150,000 to 200,000 clones, less than 85% of them present only once. This receptor was taken from a man younger than 30 in good health and CMV-seronegative. The source material was PBMCs. V usage is TRBV28 and J usage is TRBJ1-2; 7 bases are a match to TRBD1. Written as DNA, the CDR3 is TGTGCCAGCCGTCGAGACAGGGTTGGCGGCTACACCTTC. Translation gives CASRRDRVGGYTF.